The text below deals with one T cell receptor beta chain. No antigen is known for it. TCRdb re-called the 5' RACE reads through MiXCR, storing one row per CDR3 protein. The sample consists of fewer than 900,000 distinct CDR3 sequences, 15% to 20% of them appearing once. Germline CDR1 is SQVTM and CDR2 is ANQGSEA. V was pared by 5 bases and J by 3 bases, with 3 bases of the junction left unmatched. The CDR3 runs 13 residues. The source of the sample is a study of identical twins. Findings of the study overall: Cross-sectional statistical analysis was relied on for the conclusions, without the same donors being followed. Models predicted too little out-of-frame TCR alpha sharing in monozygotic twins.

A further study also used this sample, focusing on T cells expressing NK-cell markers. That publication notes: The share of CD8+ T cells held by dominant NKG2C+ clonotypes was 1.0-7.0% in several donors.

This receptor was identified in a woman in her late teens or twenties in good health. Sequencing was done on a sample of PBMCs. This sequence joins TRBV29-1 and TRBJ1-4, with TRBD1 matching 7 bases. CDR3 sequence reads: CSVQQGSNEKLFF. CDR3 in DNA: TGCAGCGTTCAACAGGGGTCTAATGAAAAACTGTTTTTT.